Below, 21 T cell receptor beta chains from the same sample are listed, as sequenced in a study of T cell changes during pregnancy in multiple sclerosis. Libraries were prepared by immunoSEQ multiplex PCR; TCRdb keeps only in-frame clonotypes and omits some of them. The repertoire includes 100,000 or so clones, 90% of them detected once, and 0.76% sits in the top ten. This specimen consisted of peripheral blood, obtained in the second trimester of pregnancy. Receptors were obtained from a female donor in good health, enrolled as a control in a pregnancy study.

This chain joins TRBV19 and TRBJ2-1; TRBD1 might be the D (5 bases). The V gene's germline CDR1 is LNHDA and CDR2 SQIVND (reference sequence). The V and J ends lost 0 bases and 7 bases respectively, with 22 bases between them. CDR3 size: 18 residues. This CDR3 reads CASSIDPQGSLPNNEQFF. Written as DNA, the CDR3 is TGTGCCAGTAGTATAGATCCCCAGGGAAGTCTTCCCAATAATGAGCAGTTCTTC.

The V gene is TRBV2, the J gene TRBJ2-1, with TRBD2 matching 11 bases. V was clipped by 6 bases and J by 9 bases; unmatched bases: 13. The CDR3 is 16 amino acids. Looked up from germline, CDR1 is SNHLY and CDR2 is FYNNEI. CDR3 region: CASSDLAGGPTFEQFF. The CDR3 DNA sequence: TGTGCCAGCAGCGACCTAGCGGGGGGACCCACTTTTGAGCAGTTCTTC.

This chain uses TRBV6-5 with TRBJ2-7; 7 bases fit TRBD2. Per germline, CDR1 MNHEY and CDR2 SVGAGI. This CDR3 comprises 13 residues. The V and J ends lost 4 bases and 3 bases, in that order; junction bases with no gene match: 3. CDR3 sequence (DNA): TGTGCCAGCAGTTTGGCGGGAGTCTACGAGCAGTACTTC. It encodes CASSLAGVYEQYF.

The chain recombines TRBV6-4 with TRBJ1-2; a possible D gene is TRBD1 (6 bases). From germline, CDR1 is MRHNA and CDR2 SNTAGT. Trimming pared 5 bases from V and 1 base from J, leaving 8 bases between. The length of the CDR3 is 13 residues. CDR3 sequence (DNA): TGTGCCAGCAGTCAGGGGATTAACTATGGCTACACCTTC. Translation gives CASSQGINYGYTF.

The chain recombines TRBV6-5 with TRBJ2-1; 8 bases agree with TRBD2. Germline V gives CDR1 MNHEY, CDR2 SVGAGI. The CDR3 runs 14 residues. J gave up 8 bases and V 2 bases, and 5 bases lay outside the gene matches. The CDR3 sequence: CASSYGRGAYEQFF. In DNA form, the CDR3 reads TGTGCCAGCAGTTACGGGCGGGGGGCGTATGAGCAGTTCTTC.

This clone was detected a few times. This chain joins TRBV5-1 and TRBJ1-5, with 7 bases matching TRBD1. With 1 base clipped from V and 2 bases from J, the junction kept 0 bases outside the gene matches. The V gene's germline CDR1 is SGHRS and CDR2 YFSETQ. CDR3 length: 14 residues. The CDR3 nucleotides read TGCGCCAGCAGCTTGACAGGGGGCAATCAGCCCCAGCATTTT. It specifies CASSLTGGNQPQHF.

The rearrangement uses TRBV6-5 and TRBJ2-7; tentatively, D is TRBD2 (5 bases). Trimming took off 6 bases at V and 6 bases at J, with 9 bases between the two ends. This CDR3 has 11 residues. CDR1 MNHEY and CDR2 SVGAGI come from the germline V gene. Here the CDR3 reads CASSDRGEQYF. Written as DNA, the CDR3 is TGTGCCAGCAGCGACCGGGGCGAGCAGTACTTC.

This sequence joins TRBV5-4 and TRBJ2-2; D remains ambiguous. Germline loops: CDR1 SGHNT, CDR2 YYREEE (reference sequence). The V end lost 2 bases, the J end lost 5 bases, and 10 bases lay between the germline ends. There are 14 residues in the CDR3. Here the CDR3 DNA reads TGTGCCAGCAGCTTATTCAGGAAAACCGGGGAGCTGTTTTTT. Translation gives CASSLFRKTGELFF.

This clone was detected a few times. The V gene is TRBV5-1, the J gene TRBJ2-1; no firm D call. Looked up from germline, CDR1 is SGHRS and CDR2 is YFSETQ. The CDR3 has 12 residues. V was clipped by 0 bases and J by 9 bases, with 7 bases between them. The DNA of the CDR3 is TGCGCCAGCAGCTTGGGGCTTGGTGAGCAGTTCTTC. This codes for CASSLGLGEQFF.

The chain couples TRBV11-2 to TRBJ2-5; no definite D call. V dropped 0 bases and J dropped 0 bases, with 8 bases sitting between them. Germline assignment: CDR1 SGHAT and CDR2 FQNNGV. The CDR3 length is 15 residues. CDR3 nucleotides: TGTGCCAGCAGCTTAGATCTACCGTACCAAGAGACCCAGTACTTC. Amino acid sequence: CASSLDLPYQETQYF. Combining the CDR3 with reference TRBV11-2 and TRBJ2-5 gives the whole variable domain EAGVAQSPRYKIIEKRQSVAFWCNPISGHATLYWYQQILGQGPKLLIQFQNNGVVDDSQLPKDRFSAERLKGVDSTLKIQPAKLEDSAVYLCASSLDLPYQETQYFGPGTRLLVL.

The rearrangement joins TRBV28 to TRBJ2-5, with 8 bases lining up with TRBD1. This CDR3 is built from 14 residues. J was trimmed by 7 bases and V by 3 bases; bases with no gene match: 7. Germline V lookup: CDR1 MDHEN, CDR2 SYDVKM. DNA for the CDR3: TGTGCCAGCAGTTTTTGGACAGGGCGGGGGACCCAGTACTTC. This encodes CASSFWTGRGTQYF.

The chain is built from TRBV28 and TRBJ2-7, with D perhaps matching TRBD1 (6 bases). Germline CDR1 reads MDHEN; CDR2 reads SYDVKM. CDR3 length: 15 amino acids. V was pared by 6 bases and J by 2 bases, with 17 bases between. The CDR3 nucleotides are TGTGCCAGCAGGCCCGGGACAATCAACCCCTACGAGCAGTACTTC. Its protein product is CASRPGTINPYEQYF.

The chain links TRBV7-9 to TRBJ2-3; 9 bases match TRBD1. The CDR3 runs to 16 residues. The J segment lost 4 bases and the V segment lost 5 bases, leaving 10 bases of the junction unmatched. Germline CDR1 is SEHNR and CDR2 is FQNEAQ (reference sequence). CDR3 loop: CASSHGQGSSADTQYF. In nucleotides, the CDR3 is TGTGCCAGCAGCCACGGACAGGGGAGCTCCGCAGATACGCAGTATTTT.

V usage is TRBV18 and J usage is TRBJ2-7; 8 nucleotides agree with TRBD1. CDR3 size: 14 residues. V shed 0 bases, J shed 3 bases, and the junction held 1 base outside the gene matches. Germline V gene lookup returns CDR1 KGHSH and CDR2 LQKENI. The CDR3 nucleotides read TGTGCCAGCTCACCACCGACAGGGGTCTACGAGCAGTACTTC. Its translation is CASSPPTGVYEQYF.

This chain connects TRBV18 to TRBJ2-4, with D unresolved. CDR3 length: 16 amino acids. Germline V gene data show CDR1 as KGHSH and CDR2 as LQKENI. V lost 3 bases to trimming and J lost 1 base, with 13 bases between them. CDR3 sequence: CASSPSGSLAKNIQYF. The CDR3 DNA reads as TGTGCCAGCTCACCTTCAGGCTCCCTGGCCAAAAACATTCAGTACTTC.

The chain has TRBV5-4 and TRBJ2-7; 9 bases fit TRBD2. Germline CDR1 and CDR2: SGHNT and YYREEE (reference sequence). The CDR3 extends over 16 amino acids. Unmatched junction bases numbered 10, after V lost 3 bases and J lost 3 bases. The CDR3 spells CASSSGGGGAHYEQYF. The CDR3 nucleotides read TGTGCCAGCAGCTCCGGGGGCGGGGGGGCTCACTACGAGCAGTACTTC.

The rearrangement links TRBV5-1 to TRBJ1-1; a weak D match, TRBD1 (5 bases). This CDR3 contains 14 residues. Trimming removed 3 bases from V and 3 bases from J, with 12 bases in between. CDR1 SGHRS and CDR2 YFSETQ come from the germline V gene. The CDR3 reads CASSSQGLYTEAFF. The CDR3, as DNA: TGCGCCAGCAGCTCCCAGGGATTGTACACTGAAGCTTTCTTT. Using reference TRBV5-1 and TRBJ1-1 for the parts outside the CDR3, the full variable domain is KAGVTQTPRYLIKTRGQQVTLSCSPISGHRSVSWYQQTPGQGLQFLFEYFSETQRNKGNFPGRFSGRQFSNSRSEMNVSTLELGDSALYLCASSSQGLYTEAFFGQGTRLTVV.

The rearrangement uses TRBV5-1 and TRBJ1-1; a possible D gene is TRBD1 (6 bases). This CDR3 contains 14 residues. V dropped 2 bases and J dropped 4 bases, with 12 bases sitting between them. The germline V gene encodes CDR1 SGHRS and CDR2 YFSETQ. CDR3 region: CASSLGRGSTEAFF. Here the CDR3 DNA reads TGCGCCAGCAGCTTAGGCAGGGGAAGCACTGAAGCTTTCTTT.

To note about this clone: One end of the junction does not line up with germline, which may come from a read error. This chain uses TRBV7-6 with TRBJ1-3, with 10 bases identical to TRBD1. The CDR3 is 16 amino acids. Germline V CDR1 and CDR2: SGHVS, FNYEAQ. The CDR3: CASSPSSWDRGSTIYF. CDR3 DNA sequence: TGTGCCAGCAGCCCATCTTCTTGGGACAGGGGAAGCACCATATATTTT.

J is TRBJ1-1 and V is TRBV19; 7 bases align to TRBD1. CDR3 size: 15 residues. Trimming took 5 bases from V and 0 from J; bases not matched to a gene: 6. Germline CDR1 and CDR2: LNHDA and SQIVND (reference sequence). DNA for the CDR3: TGTGCCAGTAGTGTCACAGGGGCTTTGAACACTGAAGCTTTCTTT. It encodes CASSVTGALNTEAFF.

The chain uses TRBV28 and TRBJ2-6; TRBD1 agrees at 7 bases. There are 15 residues in the CDR3. The ends lost 5 bases at V and 3 bases at J; junction bases unmatched: 4. Germline V gives CDR1 MDHEN, CDR2 SYDVKM. CDR3 residues: CASSRDRVGANVLTF. In DNA form, the CDR3 reads TGTGCCAGCAGTCGTGACAGGGTTGGGGCCAACGTCCTGACTTTC.